Sequencing of this T cell receptor (beta chain) was carried out in a study of T cell repertoires in cytomegalovirus infection (dated by TCRdb to about 2019). The study in broad terms: Donor HLA type was relevant to the analysis, as public TCR beta signatures indicated carriage of CMV infection together with the matching HLA type.

This clonotype showed up many times. Its antigen is currently not known. No base-level quality is on record; no much larger clone is a single base apart. Sequenced using an Illumina HiSeq 1500. TCRdb trimmed the raw reads at Q25, called clones with MiXCR and kept productive beta chains. Rows are combined by CDR3 protein, so each entry shows the most common genes and DNA. This sample lists approximately 400,000 distinct CDR3 sequences; about a third were detected once. About 13% of the sample goes to the ten largest clones. The CDR3 runs 14 amino acids, cysteine and phenylalanine included. Only CDR3 DNA remains: 42 bases, in frame from the first base. CDR1 and CDR2 (SGHTA, FQGNSA) derive from the germline V gene. V is cut by 4 bases and J by 0 bases, and the space between the germline ends is 10 bases. Study-wide findings and limitations: In both this cohort and an independent approximately 370-donor cohort, the cumulative frequency of public TCR beta family members distinguished carriers of CMV infection plus the relevant HLA type. The ex vivo response was dominated by HLA-C-restricted CMV-specific TCR beta clonotypes, which also provided the single most frequent clonotype in two of eight donors.

The rearranged segments are TRBV7-2 and TRBJ2-7; TRBD2 could be the D gene, as 5 bases match. Sequencing input: PBMCs. The receptor's source is a human donor in good health (CMV status not recorded). Some clones in this sample may be carry-over from other donors' samples. Here is the DNA: TGTGCCAGCAGCTCCCTCGGGAACTCCTACGAGCAGTACTTC. Its amino acids are CASSSLGNSYEQYF.